This T cell receptor beta chain stems from a study of CD8+ T cells in alopecia areata. Germline CDR1 and CDR2: SGHTA and FQGNSA. The J segment lost 0 bases and the V segment lost 5 bases, leaving 6 bases of the junction unmatched. The CDR3 length is 17 residues. Treatment denoted: oral pan-JAK inhibitor, 5-10 mg twice daily. Extracted RNA was reverse transcribed, and the resulting cDNA served as sequencing template. TCRdb's table, derived via immunoSEQ multiplex PCR, lists solely in-frame clones and lacks some. The table includes 200,000 to 250,000 clones, approximately 70% detected once. The TCR comes from a human donor with alopecia areata. The chain joins TRBV7-2 to TRBJ2-6; TRBD1 matches at 8 bases. The source material was CD4+ T cells sorted from blood, sampled at week 44, from a patient treated with tofacitinib. Here the CDR3 DNA reads TGTGCCAGCAGCCCTGGGACAGGCATCTCTGGGGCCAACGTCCTGACTTTC. Translated, it gives CASSPGTGISGANVLTF.